One sample yielded the 32 T cell receptor beta chains listed below, sequenced in a study of blood T cell repertoires in COVID-19. This table comes from immunoSEQ multiplex PCR, and its TCRdb copy is limited to in-frame clones, with some not included. The sample consists of approximately 250,000 clones, 88% of them appearing once. The material sequenced was peripheral blood. The receptor source for this set is a woman in her 70s with COVID-19, enrolled during active disease.

The V gene is TRBV3-1 (or the pseudogene TRBV3-2), the J gene TRBJ2-1; 8 nucleotides line up with TRBD1. Germline V gene data show CDR1 as LGHDT and CDR2 as YNNKEL (reference sequence). This CDR3 has 12 residues. Trimming removed 5 bases from V and 16 bases from J; junction bases left unmatched: 10. In DNA form, the CDR3 reads TGTGCCAGCAGCACACAGGGGGGACACCCTTTCTTC. Its protein is CASSTQGGHPFF.

As regards this clone: Other nucleotide sequences from this sample produce the same CDR3. This chain links TRBV12-3 or TRBV12-4 with TRBJ2-3; D is ambiguous. The CDR3 runs to 11 residues. V was clipped by 6 bases and J by 3 bases, with 4 bases between them. The CDR3 DNA is TGTGCCAGCAGCTATACAGATACGCAGTATTTT. Protein: CASSYTDTQYF.

V and J are TRBV5-5 and TRBJ2-1, with D perhaps matching TRBD2 (5 bases). Trimming cost V 1 base and J 0 bases, with 11 bases left between them. Germline V gene lookup returns CDR1 SGHKS and CDR2 YYEKEE (reference sequence). The CDR3 has 16 amino acids. The CDR3 reads CASSLRGADSYNEQFF. In nucleotides, the CDR3 is TGTGCCAGCAGCTTGCGAGGAGCGGACTCCTACAATGAGCAGTTCTTC.

The chain carries TRBV28 and TRBJ2-3; 14 bases fit TRBD2. Per germline, CDR1 MDHEN and CDR2 SYDVKM. V lost 6 bases to trimming and J lost 4 bases; unmatched junction nucleotides: 12. The CDR3 extends over 18 amino acids. DNA for the CDR3: TGTGCCAGCAGCCAGTCCGGGACTAGCGGGAGTGGGGCAGATACGCAGTATTTT. Protein sequence: CASSQSGTSGSGADTQYF. Looking up the rest from reference TRBV28 and TRBJ2-3 gives the full variable domain: DVKVTQSSRYLVKRTGEKVFLECVQDMDHENMFWYRQDPGLGLRLIYFSYDVKMKEKGDIPEGYSVSREKKERFSLILESASTNQTSMYLCASSQSGTSGSGADTQYFGPGTRLTVL.

CDR3 loop: CASSLSRPDYGYTF. For the CDR3, the DNA is TGCGCCAGCAGCTTATCTAGACCGGACTATGGCTACACCTTC. The V gene is TRBV5-1, the J gene TRBJ1-2; D not certain. CDR3 size: 14 residues. Per the germline V gene, CDR1 is SGHRS and CDR2 is YFSETQ. Trimming took off 2 bases at V and 3 bases at J, with 11 bases between the two ends.

The chain joins TRBV6-2 or TRBV6-3 to TRBJ2-6, with unresolved D. Germline V gene sequence: CDR1 MNHEY, CDR2 SVGEGT. The length of the CDR3 is 14 residues. Trimming removed 5 bases from V and 0 bases from J, with 5 bases in between. This CDR3 is CASSLYSGANVLTF. The DNA of the CDR3 is TGTGCCAGCAGTCTATACTCTGGGGCCAACGTCCTGACTTTC.

The V call is TRBV30, the J call TRBJ2-7; 8 bases align to TRBD1. The germline V gene has CDR1 GTSNPN and CDR2 SVGIG (reference sequence). The CDR3 totals 14 residues. The trim removed 5 bases at V and 6 bases at J, leaving 12 bases unmatched. Here the CDR3 DNA reads TGTGCCTGGGCCCGTGCGACAGGGGTGACCGAGCAGTACTTC. It specifies CAWARATGVTEQYF.

The rearrangement links TRBV6-5 to TRBJ2-2; tentatively, D is TRBD2 (6 bases). Germline CDR1 is MNHEY and CDR2 is SVGAGI. This CDR3 is built from 14 residues. V lost 4 bases to trimming and J lost 3 bases, with 9 bases between them. The DNA of the CDR3 is TGTGCCAGCAGTTTGGACTACGACACCGGGGAGCTGTTTTTT. Amino acid sequence: CASSLDYDTGELFF.

CDR3 nucleotide sequence: TGTGCCAGCAGGCCGACGACAGAACCCAATGAAAAACTGTTTTTT. As protein: CASRPTTEPNEKLFF. The V gene is TRBV7-9, the J gene TRBJ1-4; tentatively, D is TRBD1 (5 bases). The CDR3 runs 15 residues. Trimming stripped 6 bases from V and 5 bases from J, with 16 bases between. CDR1 and CDR2 from the germline V gene are SEHNR and FQNEAQ (reference sequence). The variable domain in full, with the rest retrieved from reference TRBV7-9 and TRBJ1-4, is DTGVSQNPRHKITKRGQNVTFRCDPISEHNRLYWYRQTLGQGPEFLTYFQNEAQLEKSRLLSDRFSAERPKGSFSTLEIQRTEQGDSAMYLCASRPTTEPNEKLFFGSGTQLSVL.

V usage is TRBV28 and J usage is TRBJ1-4, with TRBD1 as a possible D gene (6 bases). V lost 4 bases, J lost 7 bases, and 16 bases lay in between. Germline lookup yields CDR1 MDHEN and CDR2 SYDVKM. The CDR3 is 15 residues long. CDR3 loop: CASSSPDRPGEKLFF. CDR3 nucleotides: TGTGCCAGCAGTTCACCCGACAGGCCCGGTGAAAAACTGTTTTTT. The full variable domain, with the rest looked up from reference TRBV28 and TRBJ1-4, is DVKVTQSSRYLVKRTGEKVFLECVQDMDHENMFWYRQDPGLGLRLIYFSYDVKMKEKGDIPEGYSVSREKKERFSLILESASTNQTSMYLCASSSPDRPGEKLFFGSGTQLSVL.

The chain uses TRBV3-1 (or the pseudogene TRBV3-2) and TRBJ2-5; tentatively, D is TRBD1 (6 bases). V was pared by 2 bases and J by 5 bases, with 12 bases between. The CDR3 consists of 14 residues. The germline CDR1 and CDR2 sequences are LGHDT and YNNKEL (reference sequence). The CDR3 sequence: CASSQQPGVETQYF. The DNA of the CDR3 is TGTGCCAGCAGCCAACAACCAGGGGTCGAGACCCAGTACTTC.

This clone was picked up one time. The chain employs TRBV19 and TRBJ2-1, with TRBD2 identical over 14 bases. V shed 4 bases and J 10 bases; nucleotides not matched to a gene: 3. CDR1 and CDR2 (germline): LNHDA, SQIVND (reference sequence). The CDR3 has 14 residues. In DNA, the CDR3 is TGTGCCAGTAGTAGGGGACTAGCGGGAGCGGAGCAGTTCTTC. It encodes CASSRGLAGAEQFF.

V is TRBV18 and J is TRBJ1-2; 7 bases are shared with TRBD1. Trimming took 3 bases from V and 6 from J; bases not matched to a gene: 10. Looked up from germline, CDR1 is KGHSH and CDR2 is LQKENI. The CDR3 consists of 15 residues. In DNA, the CDR3 is TGTGCCAGCTCACCCTACGACAGGGCCTCCCATGGCTACACCTTC. This gives the protein CASSPYDRASHGYTF.

The chain is built from TRBV3-1 (or the pseudogene TRBV3-2) and TRBJ1-3; a weak D match, TRBD1 (5 bases). The V and J ends lost 1 base and 2 bases respectively, with 9 bases between them. This CDR3 contains 15 residues. From germline, CDR1 is LGHDT and CDR2 YNNKEL (reference sequence). As DNA, the CDR3 is TGTGCCAGCAGCCAAGTGCAGGGAACTGGAAACACCATATATTTT. The encoded protein is CASSQVQGTGNTIYF.

This clone has just one count. V is TRBV3-1 (or the pseudogene TRBV3-2) and J is TRBJ1-3; D call uncertain. V lost 2 bases and J 0 bases, leaving 11 bases between the germline ends. CDR3 length equals 16 residues. In germline, CDR1 is LGHDT, CDR2 YNNKEL (reference sequence). The CDR3: CASSQQAINSGNTIYF. Here the CDR3 DNA reads TGTGCCAGCAGCCAACAGGCAATAAACTCTGGAAACACCATATATTTT.

This clone was counted a single time. CDR3 amino acids: CASSLGMRQGETQYF. The CDR3 DNA reads TGCGCCAGCAGCTTGGGAATGCGGCAGGGAGAGACCCAGTACTTC. The chain couples TRBV5-1 to TRBJ2-5; TRBD1 might be the D (5 bases). Germline V gene data show CDR1 as SGHRS and CDR2 as YFSETQ. The CDR3 has 15 residues. Trimming took 0 bases from V and 4 from J, leaving 13 bases between them. The full variable domain, completed using reference TRBV5-1 and TRBJ2-5, is KAGVTQTPRYLIKTRGQQVTLSCSPISGHRSVSWYQQTPGQGLQFLFEYFSETQRNKGNFPGRFSGRQFSNSRSEMNVSTLELGDSALYLCASSLGMRQGETQYFGPGTRLLVL.

The genes are TRBV7-9 and TRBJ1-4; tentatively, D is TRBD1 (5 bases). V was cut by 5 bases and J by 4 bases, with 17 bases left in between. The CDR3 contains 16 residues. Germline V lookup: CDR1 SEHNR, CDR2 FQNEAQ (reference sequence). DNA of the CDR3: TGTGCCAGCAGCCCAGACAGCCCTCTAATTAATGAAAAACTGTTTTTT. It specifies CASSPDSPLINEKLFF.

This rearrangement joins TRBV19 to TRBJ1-2; TRBD1 matches 7 bases. V was clipped by 4 bases and J by 7 bases; unmatched bases: 12. CDR3 length: 15 residues. Germline CDR1 LNHDA, CDR2 SQIVND (reference sequence). CDR3 sequence reads: CASSKGQERHSGYTF. For the CDR3, the DNA is TGTGCCAGTAGTAAAGGACAGGAGCGGCATAGTGGCTACACCTTC.

The chain carries TRBV19 and TRBJ1-1; 8 bases align to TRBD1. The CDR3 extends over 14 amino acids. J lost 5 bases, V lost 4 bases, and 6 bases had no gene match. In germline, CDR1 is LNHDA, CDR2 SQIVND (reference sequence). CDR3 region: CASSTDRGGTEAFF. In DNA, the CDR3 is TGTGCCAGTAGTACCGACAGGGGTGGAACTGAAGCTTTCTTT.

This chain links TRBV5-4 with TRBJ2-1, with a tentative D call TRBD2 (6 bases). There are 15 residues in the CDR3. Germline V gives CDR1 SGHNT, CDR2 YYREEE (reference sequence). V lost 4 bases and J lost 6, with 17 bases in between. In DNA, the CDR3 is TGTGCCAGCAGCCCCCATGGGCGGGGAGGCAATGAGCAGTTCTTC. It specifies CASSPHGRGGNEQFF.

This clone was seen a single time. The rearrangement uses TRBV27 and TRBJ2-2, with 7 bases aligning to TRBD1. This CDR3 spans 13 amino acids. V shed 9 bases, J shed 0 bases, and the junction held 1 base outside the gene matches. Germline V gene lookup returns CDR1 MNHEY and CDR2 SMNVEV (reference sequence). CDR3 bases: TGTGCCAGTGGGACAGCGAACACCGGGGAGCTGTTTTTT. Translated: CASGTANTGELFF.

The rearrangement uses TRBV6-5 and TRBJ1-6, with TRBD1 matching over 7 bases. The CDR3 sequence is 14 residues long. Germline-derived CDR1 and CDR2 are MNHEY and SVGAGI. V trimming: 6 bases; J trimming: 7 bases; junction bases outside the gene matches: 6. The CDR3 region is CASRRQGGNSPLHF. CDR3 sequence (DNA): TGTGCCAGCAGGCGACAGGGAGGAAATTCACCCCTCCACTTT.

The rearrangement links TRBV30 to TRBJ2-3; TRBD2 agrees at 9 bases. In germline, CDR1 is GTSNPN, CDR2 SVGIG (reference sequence). The J segment lost 2 bases and the V segment lost 5 bases, leaving 8 bases of the junction unmatched. There are 15 residues in the CDR3. As DNA, the CDR3 is TGTGCCTGGGGCAACCTAGCGGGGTCCACAGATACGCAGTATTTT. This translates into CAWGNLAGSTDTQYF.

V is TRBV20-1 and J is TRBJ2-7, with 8 bases lining up with TRBD2. CDR1 is DFQATT, CDR2 SNEGSKA, per germline (reference sequence). Losses at the gene ends were 6 bases for V and 4 bases for J; bases not matched to a gene: 2. There are 11 residues in the CDR3. The chain's CDR3 is CSAKREYEQYF. CDR3 coding DNA: TGCAGTGCAAAGCGGGAGTACGAGCAGTACTTC.

On this clone itself: In the same sample, other DNA sequences code for this CDR3. The rearrangement joins TRBV11-3 to TRBJ2-7; D might be TRBD1 (6 bases). The ends were cut back, 1 base at V and 7 bases at J, with 8 bases in the middle. The CDR3 sequence is 12 residues long. The germline CDR1 and CDR2 sequences are SGHNT and YENEEA. As DNA, the CDR3 is TGTGCCAGCAGCTTAGTAGGGGGAGAGCAGTACTTC. Protein product: CASSLVGGEQYF.

The V call is TRBV19, the J call TRBJ2-7; 7 positions agree with TRBD2. The CDR3 loop spans 12 amino acids. Germline V gene sequence: CDR1 LNHDA, CDR2 SQIVND (reference sequence). V shed 5 bases and J 4 bases; nucleotides not matched to a gene: 2. CDR3 DNA sequence: TGTGCCAGTAGTCTGGGGGGGTACGAGCAGTACTTC. This encodes CASSLGGYEQYF.

This sequence joins TRBV6-2 or TRBV6-3 and TRBJ1-5, with TRBD1 matching over 7 bases. The V gene's germline CDR1 is MNHEY and CDR2 SVGEGT. The CDR3 runs to 15 residues. V lost 4 bases to trimming and J lost 5 bases; unmatched junction nucleotides: 8. This CDR3 reads CASSSSDREDQPQHF. The CDR3 DNA is TGTGCCAGCAGTTCCTCAGACAGGGAGGATCAGCCCCAGCATTTT.

The chain links TRBV5-4 to TRBJ2-7; unclear D gene. V was cut by 2 bases and J by 3 bases, with 6 bases left in between. Germline loops: CDR1 SGHNT, CDR2 YYREEE (reference sequence). This CDR3 region has 12 residues. CDR3 sequence: CASSFNSYEQYF. The DNA of the CDR3 is TGTGCCAGCAGCTTTAACAGCTACGAGCAGTACTTC.

The V call is TRBV10-3, the J call TRBJ2-7, with TRBD2 matching 11 bases. V trimming: 4 bases; J trimming: 0 bases; junction bases outside the gene matches: 5. Germline assignment: CDR1 ENHRY and CDR2 SYGVKD. The CDR3 covers 16 residues. The CDR3 DNA is TGTGCCATCAGTGGAACCGGGACTAGCGGCTCCTACGAGCAGTACTTC. Its protein product is CAISGTGTSGSYEQYF.

The chain has TRBV10-3 and TRBJ2-5; possible D gene TRBD1, 6 bases. CDR1 ENHRY and CDR2 SYGVKD come from the germline V gene. Deletions cut 10 bases from V and 2 bases from J, with 23 bases between. The CDR3 is 16 amino acids. The CDR3 DNA reads as TGTGCCACCCGCTCGACAGGCCAGGGATTTCAAGAGACCCAGTACTTC. Protein: CATRSTGQGFQETQYF.

The V gene is TRBV5-4, the J gene TRBJ2-3; D not resolved. The CDR3 totals 13 residues. V was pared by 1 base and J by 6 bases, with 9 bases between. CDR1 and CDR2 from the germline V gene are SGHNT and YYREEE (reference sequence). The CDR3, as DNA: TGTGCCAGCAGCTTGCGCGGTCGGGATACGCAGTATTTT. It yields the protein CASSLRGRDTQYF.

The chain recombines TRBV11-2 with TRBJ2-7, with 8 bases identical to TRBD2. Germline V CDR1 and CDR2: SGHAT, FQNNGV. Trimming at V came to 3 bases and at J to 5 bases, leaving 6 bases not matched to a gene. The CDR3 sequence is 14 residues long. The CDR3 loop reads CASSLSSGLDEQYF. CDR3 bases: TGTGCCAGCAGCTTGTCTAGCGGGCTCGACGAGCAGTACTTC.